The rows below give T cell receptor beta chains drawn from one sample of a study of blood T cell repertoires in COVID-19. The method was immunoSEQ multiplex PCR; TCRdb's version includes in-frame clones alone and lacks a portion of them. The data hold 150,000 to 200,000 clones, with around 84% observed a single time. The sample comprised peripheral blood. These receptors were taken from a woman older than 75 with acute or convalescent COVID-19. Both conserved end residues are part of each CDR3. D genes are given only for firm matches. Size values are once, few and many counts, or a class for expanded clones, and some rows have none.

V,D,J,size,CDR3,DNA
TRBV7-9,.,TRBJ2-6,.,CASSGTTEYSGANVLTF,TGTGCCAGCAGCGGAACGACAGAGTACTCTGGGGCCAACGTCCTGACTTTC
TRBV10-3,TRBD1,TRBJ1-2,.,CAISVDRGRVSINYGYTF,TGTGCCATCAGTGTGGACAGGGGGCGAGTTAGTATTAACTATGGCTACACCTTC
TRBV5-6,TRBD2,TRBJ2-1,.,CASSLLTSETYNEQFF,TGTGCCAGCAGCTTACTAACTAGCGAAACCTACAATGAGCAGTTCTTC
TRBV7-9,TRBD2,TRBJ2-7,.,CASSQGTSGYEQYF,TGTGCCAGCAGCCAAGGGACTAGCGGCTACGAGCAGTACTTC
TRBV10-3,.,TRBJ1-5,.,CAISAEENQPQHF,TGTGCCATCAGTGCTGAGGAAAATCAGCCCCAGCATTTT
TRBV19,TRBD1,TRBJ1-1,.,CASSIRTGEAFF,TGTGCCAGTAGTATCAGGACAGGGGAAGCTTTCTTT
TRBV5-1,.,TRBJ2-2,.,CASSQGHMNTGELFF,TGCGCCAGCAGCCAGGGACACATGAACACCGGGGAGCTGTTTTTT
TRBV6-5,.,TRBJ1-2,.,CASSRQGGGYTF,TGTGCCAGCAGCCGCCAGGGAGGTGGCTACACCTTC
TRBV4-3,.,TRBJ2-5,.,CASSQDEARETQYF,TGCGCCAGCAGCCAAGATGAGGCTCGGGAGACCCAGTACTTC
TRBV10-3,TRBD1,TRBJ2-3,.,CAADRGSGTDTQYF,TGTGCCGCCGACAGGGGATCAGGCACAGATACGCAGTATTTT
TRBV2,TRBD1,TRBJ1-6,.,CASGGQRDSPLHF,TGTGCCAGCGGGGGACAGAGGGATTCACCCCTCCACTTT
TRBV7-9,.,TRBJ2-3,.,CASSLSGRTDTQYF,TGTGCCAGCAGCTTAAGCGGCCGCACAGATACGCAGTATTTT
TRBV6-5,.,TRBJ1-1,once,CASSLGGNVRSEAFF,TGTGCCAGCAGTTTAGGGGGAAATGTACGCTCTGAAGCTTTCTTT
TRBV7-7,.,TRBJ1-1,.,CASSFRQANTEAFF,TGTGCTAGCAGCTTTAGGCAGGCGAACACTGAAGCTTTCTTT
TRBV19,TRBD1,TRBJ1-5,.,CASSLGTGGNQPQHF,TGTGCCAGTAGCCTAGGGACAGGGGGCAATCAGCCCCAGCATTTT
TRBV7-2,.,TRBJ1-2,.,CASRAGGDYGYTF,TGTGCCAGCAGGGCGGGGGGTGACTATGGCTACACCTTC
TRBV28,TRBD1,TRBJ1-4,.,CASSFPQTGLNEKLFF,TGTGCCAGCAGTTTCCCCCAGACAGGGCTTAATGAAAAACTGTTTTTT
TRBV19,TRBD2,TRBJ2-7,.,CASSPSGTPHEQYF,TGTGCCAGTAGCCCTAGCGGGACTCCCCACGAGCAGTACTTC
TRBV29-1,.,TRBJ2-3,.,CSVENPGGIFYTDTQYF,TGCAGCGTTGAAAACCCGGGGGGCATATTTTACACAGATACGCAGTATTTT
TRBV2,.,TRBJ2-1,.,CASSQTKTLYNEQFF,TGTGCCAGCAGTCAGACTAAGACTCTGTACAATGAGCAGTTCTTC
TRBV7-2,TRBD1,TRBJ2-1,.,CASSLRDRGYNEQFF,TGTGCCAGCAGCTTACGGGACAGGGGATACAATGAGCAGTTCTTC
TRBV27,TRBD1,TRBJ1-2,few,CASSSADRAYGYTF,TGTGCCAGCAGTTCGGCGGACAGGGCCTATGGCTACACCTTC
TRBV5-1,TRBD1,TRBJ2-6,.,CASSLAGQGRRGANVLTF,TGCGCCAGCAGCTTGGCCGGACAGGGGCGGAGGGGGGCCAACGTCCTGACTTTC
TRBV5-1,TRBD2,TRBJ2-5,once,CASSFGGLARETQYF,TGCGCCAGCAGCTTTGGGGGACTAGCGAGGGAGACCCAGTACTTC
TRBV30,.,TRBJ2-1,.,CAWQGFSYNEQFF,TGTGCCTGGCAGGGATTCTCCTACAATGAGCAGTTCTTC
TRBV7-2,TRBD2,TRBJ2-2,few,CASSRQTGGTGELFF,TGTGCCAGCAGCCGCCAGACGGGAGGCACCGGGGAGCTGTTTTTT
TRBV14,TRBD2,TRBJ2-2,.,CASSQIKPGLTTNTGELFF,TGTGCCAGCAGCCAAATTAAACCGGGACTAACTACGAACACCGGGGAGCTGTTTTTT
TRBV2,.,TRBJ2-7,few,CASSSQGLYEQYF,TGTGCCAGCAGTTCCCAGGGGCTGTACGAGCAGTACTTC
TRBV15,TRBD2,TRBJ2-2,.,CATESPGLAGAGELFF,TGTGCCACTGAGAGCCCGGGACTAGCGGGGGCCGGGGAGCTGTTTTTT
TRBV5-1,TRBD2,TRBJ2-3,.,CASSLTRVAGGIYSTDTQYF,TGCGCCAGCAGCTTGACTCGGGTAGCGGGGGGGATATATAGCACAGATACGCAGTATTTT
TRBV19,.,TRBJ2-2,.,CASIARLDYTGELFF,TGTGCCAGTATAGCCCGGCTGGACTACACCGGGGAGCTGTTTTTT
TRBV13,.,TRBJ2-7,.,CASSSTGTWMGIWSYDEQYF,TGTGCCAGCAGCTCCACCGGGACATGGATGGGTATATGGTCCTACGACGAGCAGTACTTC
TRBV19,TRBD1,TRBJ2-5,.,CASSTDRGPETQYF,TGTGCCAGTAGTACCGACAGGGGGCCAGAGACCCAGTACTTC
TRBV19,.,TRBJ2-7,.,CASSTVQAYEQYF,TGTGCCAGTAGTACTGTTCAGGCCTACGAGCAGTACTTC
TRBV3-1/TRBV3-2,TRBD1,TRBJ1-6,.,CASRPGTGINSPLHF,TGTGCCAGCAGGCCCGGGACAGGCATTAATTCACCCCTCCACTTT
TRBV9,.,TRBJ2-3,.,CASSVGGLGTDTQYF,TGTGCCAGCAGCGTAGGGGGGCTGGGCACAGATACGCAGTATTTT
TRBV7-9,TRBD1,TRBJ2-5,.,CASSPNLGQGGQETQYF,TGTGCCAGCAGCCCTAACCTGGGACAGGGGGGGCAAGAGACCCAGTACTTC